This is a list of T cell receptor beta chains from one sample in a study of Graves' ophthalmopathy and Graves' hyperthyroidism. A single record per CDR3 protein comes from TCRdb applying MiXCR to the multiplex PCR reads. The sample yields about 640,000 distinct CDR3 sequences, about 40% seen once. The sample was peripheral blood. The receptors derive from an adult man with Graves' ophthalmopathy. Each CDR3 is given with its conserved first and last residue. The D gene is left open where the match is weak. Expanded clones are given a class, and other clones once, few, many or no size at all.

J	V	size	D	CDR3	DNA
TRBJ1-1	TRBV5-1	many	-	CASSGGTEAFF	TGTGCCAGCAGTGGCGGCACTGAAGCTTTCTTT
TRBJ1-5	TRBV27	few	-	CASKGRGREPQHF	TGTGCCAGCAAAGGGAGGGGTCGGGAGCCCCAGCATTTT
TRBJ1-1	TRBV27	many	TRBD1	CASSVGTGGTEAFF	TGTGCCAGCAGTGTCGGGACAGGGGGAACTGAAGCTTTCTTT
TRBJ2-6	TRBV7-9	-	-	CASSFWTGANVLTF	TGTGCCAGCAGCTTTTGGACAGGGGCCAACGTCCTGACTTTC
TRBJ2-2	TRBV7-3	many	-	CASRPKRGNGELFF	TGTGCCAGCAGACCTAAAAGGGGTAACGGGGAGCTGTTTTTT
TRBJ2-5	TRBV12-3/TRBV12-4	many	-	CASSFVETQYF	TGTGCCAGCAGTTTTGTTGAGACCCAGTACTTC
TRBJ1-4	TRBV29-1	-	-	CSVGPLEKLFF	TGCAGCGTTGGGCCACTGGAAAAACTGTTTTTT
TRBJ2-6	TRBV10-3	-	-	CAIKSKANSRGRSGANVLTF	TGTGCCATCAAGAGTAAGGCGAACAGCCGGGGAAGGTCTGGGGCCAACGTCCTGACTTTC
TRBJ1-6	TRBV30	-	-	CAWTPWGNSPLHF	TGTGCCTGGACCCCTTGGGGGAATTCACCCCTCCACTTT
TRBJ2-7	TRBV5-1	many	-	CASSLDGAGNEQYF	TGCGCCAGCAGCTTGGACGGGGCAGGCAACGAGCAGTACTTC
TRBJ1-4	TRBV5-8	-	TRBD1	CASSLEWGQGEEKLFF	TGTGCCAGCAGCTTGGAGTGGGGACAGGGGGAGGAAAAACTGTTTTTT
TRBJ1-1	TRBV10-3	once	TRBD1	CAIGTAEGLEAFF	TGTGCCATCGGGACAGCTGAGGGGCTCGAGGCTTTCTTT
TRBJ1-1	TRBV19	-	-	CASSIGTSEAFF	TGTGCCAGTAGTATAGGGACAAGTGAAGCTTTCTTT
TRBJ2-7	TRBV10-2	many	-	CASSRAGVAYEQYF	TGCGCCAGCAGTAGAGCGGGTGTAGCCTACGAGCAGTACTTC
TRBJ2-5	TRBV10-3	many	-	CATTGSSLRETQYF	TGTGCCACCACTGGGTCCAGCCTCCGGGAGACCCAGTACTTC
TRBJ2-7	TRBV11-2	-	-	CASSLESGTGYEQYF	TGTGCCAGCAGCTTAGAATCGGGAACTGGCTACGAGCAGTACTTC
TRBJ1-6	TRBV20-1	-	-	CSARGNRVWSPLHF	TGCAGTGCTAGAGGAAACAGGGTTTGGTCACCCCTCCACTTT
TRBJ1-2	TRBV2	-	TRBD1	CASSRGGQGNYGYTF	TGTGCCAGCAGTCGAGGCGGACAGGGAAACTATGGCTACACCTTC
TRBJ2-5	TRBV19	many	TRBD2	CASIGTSLGQETQYF	TGTGCCAGTATAGGGACTAGCCTGGGTCAAGAGACCCAGTACTTC
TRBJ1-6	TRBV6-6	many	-	CASSDPSPLHF	TGTGCCAGCAGTGACCCTTCACCCCTCCACTTT
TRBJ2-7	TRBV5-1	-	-	CASSFGGTPSYEQYF	TGCGCCAGCAGCTTTGGGGGCACTCCCTCCTACGAGCAGTACTTC
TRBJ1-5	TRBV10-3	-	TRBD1	CAITGGAGGDNQPQHF	TGTGCCATCACCGGCGGGGCAGGGGGGGACAATCAGCCCCAGCATTTT
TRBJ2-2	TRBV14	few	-	CASSQPGKFTGELFF	TGTGCCAGCAGCCAACCAGGAAAATTCACCGGGGAGCTGTTTTTT
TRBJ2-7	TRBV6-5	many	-	CASSYASNSYEQYF	TGTGCCAGCAGTTACGCCTCTAACTCCTACGAGCAGTACTTC
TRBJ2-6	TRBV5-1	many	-	CASRALSGANVLTF	TGCGCCAGCAGGGCTCTCTCTGGGGCCAACGTCCTGACTTTC
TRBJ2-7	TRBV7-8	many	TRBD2	CASSLVTSGVYEQYF	TGTGCCAGCAGCTTAGTAACTAGCGGGGTGTACGAGCAGTACTTC
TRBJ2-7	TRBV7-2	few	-	CASSLWGVGGRLYEQYF	TGTGCCAGCAGCTTATGGGGCGTGGGTGGCAGGCTCTACGAGCAGTACTTC
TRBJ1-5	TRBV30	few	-	CAWSGDLNQPQHF	TGTGCCTGGAGCGGGGACCTAAATCAGCCCCAGCATTTT
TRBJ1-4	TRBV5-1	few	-	CTSSLEILQAGTNEKLFF	TGCACCAGCAGCTTGGAAATCTTGCAGGCAGGGACTAATGAAAAACTGTTTTTT
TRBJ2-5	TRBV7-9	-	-	CASSFSQTQYF	TGTGCCAGCAGCTTCTCACAGACCCAGTACTTC
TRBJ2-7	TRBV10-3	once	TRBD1	CASSEAGGQNYEQYF	TGTGCCAGCAGTGAAGCAGGGGGACAGAACTACGAGCAGTACTTC
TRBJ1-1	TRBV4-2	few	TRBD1	CASRPKGASQAFF	TGTGCCAGCAGACCTAAGGGGGCAAGCCAGGCTTTCTTT
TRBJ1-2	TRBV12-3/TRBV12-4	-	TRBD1	CASSRSTGEGYGYTF	TGTGCCAGCAGCAGATCGACAGGGGAAGGCTATGGCTACACCTTC
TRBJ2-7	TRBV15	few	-	CATSPGRYEQYF	TGTGCCACCAGCCCGGGCCGATACGAGCAGTACTTC
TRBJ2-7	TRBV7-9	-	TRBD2	CASSSSSGLRAYEQYF	TGTGCCAGCAGCTCCTCTTCGGGACTACGGGCCTACGAGCAGTACTTC
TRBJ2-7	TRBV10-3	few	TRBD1	CAISETDRWSYEQYF	TGTGCCATCAGTGAGACGGACAGGTGGTCCTACGAGCAGTACTTC
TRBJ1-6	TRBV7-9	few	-	CASSRNTGRDSPLHF	TGTGCCAGCAGCCGTAATACAGGGCGGGATTCACCCCTCCACTTT
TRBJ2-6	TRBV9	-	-	CASSASGDGANVLTF	TGTGCCAGCAGCGCGTCCGGGGACGGGGCCAACGTCCTGACTTTC
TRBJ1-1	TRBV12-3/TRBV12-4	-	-	CASSTLQGNTEAFF	TGTGCCAGCAGTACATTACAGGGGAACACTGAAGCTTTCTTT
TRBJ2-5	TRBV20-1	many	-	CSASPGSQETQYF	TGCAGTGCTAGTCCCGGGAGCCAAGAGACCCAGTACTTC
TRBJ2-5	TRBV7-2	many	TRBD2	CASSLLAGDQETQYF	TGTGCCAGCAGCTTACTAGCGGGGGACCAAGAGACCCAGTACTTC
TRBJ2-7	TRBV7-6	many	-	CASSLGGQLSYEQYF	TGTGCCAGCAGCTTAGGTGGGCAGCTCTCCTACGAGCAGTACTTC
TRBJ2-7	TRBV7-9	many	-	CASSFQAGTYEQYF	TGTGCCAGCAGCTTTCAAGCGGGTACCTACGAGCAGTACTTC
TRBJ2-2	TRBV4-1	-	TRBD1	CASSQTRDRLDGELFF	TGCGCCAGCAGCCAAACAAGGGACAGGCTAGACGGGGAGCTGTTTTTT
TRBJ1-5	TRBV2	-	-	CASRPTGLSQPQHF	TGCGCCAGCAGACCGACGGGGCTTAGTCAGCCCCAGCATTTT
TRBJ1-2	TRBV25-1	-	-	CASSQRRATGGYTF	TGTGCCAGCAGCCAACGACGGGCAACGGGGGGCTACACCTTC
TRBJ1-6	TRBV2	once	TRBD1	CASSAGQGYNSPLHF	TGTGCCAGCAGCGCGGGACAGGGTTATAATTCACCCCTCCACTTT
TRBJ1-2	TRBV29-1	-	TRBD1	CSLEAGGRGYTF	TGCAGCTTAGAGGCAGGGGGCCGTGGCTACACCTTC
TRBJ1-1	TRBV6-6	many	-	CASSLEVYTEAFF	TGTGCCAGCAGTCTTGAGGTCTACACTGAAGCTTTCTTT
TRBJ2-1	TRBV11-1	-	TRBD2	CASSLTSEGSEQFF	TGTGCCAGCAGCTTAACTAGCGAGGGTAGTGAGCAGTTCTTC
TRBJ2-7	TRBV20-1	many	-	CSASDWSSYEQYF	TGCAGTGCTAGCGACTGGAGCTCCTACGAGCAGTACTTC
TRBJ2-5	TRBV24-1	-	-	CATSGSPSGSQETQYF	TGTGCCACCAGTGGTTCCCCTTCGGGCAGTCAAGAGACCCAGTACTTC
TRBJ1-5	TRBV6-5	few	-	CASSPGISLPQHF	TGTGCCAGCAGCCCAGGGATTAGTCTGCCCCAGCATTTT
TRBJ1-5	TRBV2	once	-	CASSLDGDNQPQHF	TGTGCCAGCAGCTTAGACGGGGATAATCAGCCCCAGCATTTT
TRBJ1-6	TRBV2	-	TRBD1	CASSAQNRGLINSPLHF	TGTGCCAGCAGTGCGCAAAACAGGGGGTTGATTAATTCACCCCTCCACTTT
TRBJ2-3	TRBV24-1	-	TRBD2	CATSAGGSSTDTQYF	TGTGCCACCAGTGCGGGGGGATCGAGCACAGATACGCAGTATTTT
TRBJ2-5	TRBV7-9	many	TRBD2	CASSWREGRETQYF	TGTGCCAGCAGCTGGCGGGAGGGCCGGGAGACCCAGTACTTC
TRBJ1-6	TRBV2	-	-	CASIRPAHNSPLHF	TGTGCCAGCATACGACCGGCCCATAATTCACCCCTCCACTTT
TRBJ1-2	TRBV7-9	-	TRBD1	CASSSRQQGAPDGYTF	TGTGCCAGCAGCTCGAGACAACAGGGGGCGCCGGATGGCTACACCTTC